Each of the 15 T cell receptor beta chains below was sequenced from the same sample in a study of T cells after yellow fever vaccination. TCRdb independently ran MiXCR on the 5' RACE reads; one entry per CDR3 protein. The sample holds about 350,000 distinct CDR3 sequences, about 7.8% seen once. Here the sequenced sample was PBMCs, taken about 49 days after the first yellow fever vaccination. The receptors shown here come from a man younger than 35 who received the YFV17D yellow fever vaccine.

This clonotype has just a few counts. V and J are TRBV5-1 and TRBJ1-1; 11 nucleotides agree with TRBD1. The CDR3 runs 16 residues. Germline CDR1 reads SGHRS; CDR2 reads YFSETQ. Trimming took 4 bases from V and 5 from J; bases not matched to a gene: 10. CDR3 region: CASSLRTGGAGTEAFF. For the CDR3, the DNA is TGCGCCAGCAGCCTAAGGACAGGGGGCGCCGGGACTGAAGCTTTCTTT. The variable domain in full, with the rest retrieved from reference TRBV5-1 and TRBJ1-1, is KAGVTQTPRYLIKTRGQQVTLSCSPISGHRSVSWYQQTPGQGLQFLFEYFSETQRNKGNFPGRFSGRQFSNSRSEMNVSTLELGDSALYLCASSLRTGGAGTEAFFGQGTRLTVV.

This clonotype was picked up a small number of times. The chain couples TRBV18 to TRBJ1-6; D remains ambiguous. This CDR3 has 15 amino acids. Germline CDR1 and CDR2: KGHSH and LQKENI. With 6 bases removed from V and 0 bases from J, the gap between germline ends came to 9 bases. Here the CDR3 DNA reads TGTGCCAGCTCCCCTACTACCTCCTATAATTCACCCCTCCACTTT. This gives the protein CASSPTTSYNSPLHF.

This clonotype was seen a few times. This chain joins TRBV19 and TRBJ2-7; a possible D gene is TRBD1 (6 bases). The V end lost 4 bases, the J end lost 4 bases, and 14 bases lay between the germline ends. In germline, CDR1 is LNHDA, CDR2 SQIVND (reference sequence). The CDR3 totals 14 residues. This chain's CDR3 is CASSSGDRLYEQYF. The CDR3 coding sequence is TGTGCCAGTAGTAGCGGAGACAGGCTGTACGAGCAGTACTTC.

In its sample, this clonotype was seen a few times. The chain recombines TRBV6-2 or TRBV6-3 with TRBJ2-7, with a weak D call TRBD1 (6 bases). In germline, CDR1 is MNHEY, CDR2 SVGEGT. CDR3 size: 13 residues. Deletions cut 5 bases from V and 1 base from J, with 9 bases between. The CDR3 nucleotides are TGTGCCAGCAGTGAGACAGGTTCCTACGAGCAGTACGTC. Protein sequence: CASSETGSYEQYV.

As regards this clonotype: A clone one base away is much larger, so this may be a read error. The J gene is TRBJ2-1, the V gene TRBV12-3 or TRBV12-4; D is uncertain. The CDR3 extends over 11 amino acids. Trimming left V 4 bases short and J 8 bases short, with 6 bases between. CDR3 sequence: CASSWADEQFF. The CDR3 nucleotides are TGTGCCAGCAGTTGGGCCGATGAGCAGTTCTTC.

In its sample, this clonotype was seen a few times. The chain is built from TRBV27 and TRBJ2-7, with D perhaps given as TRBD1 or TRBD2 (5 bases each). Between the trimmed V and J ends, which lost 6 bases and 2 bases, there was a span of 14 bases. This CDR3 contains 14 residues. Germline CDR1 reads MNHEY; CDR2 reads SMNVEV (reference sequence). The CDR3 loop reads CASSGAAGPYEQYF. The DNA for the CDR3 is TGTGCCAGCAGCGGAGCGGCAGGGCCCTACGAGCAGTACTTC.

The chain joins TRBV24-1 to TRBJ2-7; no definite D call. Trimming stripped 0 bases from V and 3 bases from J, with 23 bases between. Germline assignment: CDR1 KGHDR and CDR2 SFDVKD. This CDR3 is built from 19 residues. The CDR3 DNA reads TGTGCCACCAGTGATTTGGTCATCGCGGCAAGAATTGCCCACTACGAGCAGTACTTC. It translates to CATSDLVIAARIAHYEQYF.

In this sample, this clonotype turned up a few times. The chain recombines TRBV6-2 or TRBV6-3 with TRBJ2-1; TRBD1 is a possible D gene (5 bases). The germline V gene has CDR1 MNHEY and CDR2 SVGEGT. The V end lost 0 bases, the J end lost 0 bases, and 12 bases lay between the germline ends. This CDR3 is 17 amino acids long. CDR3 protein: CASSYSGQVYSYNEQFF. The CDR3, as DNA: TGTGCCAGCAGTTACTCGGGGCAGGTCTACTCCTACAATGAGCAGTTCTTC.

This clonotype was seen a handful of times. CDR3 loop: CASSGGLAGGGFLETQYF. The CDR3 DNA sequence: TGTGCCAGCAGCGGGGGACTAGCGGGGGGTGGGTTTTTGGAGACCCAGTACTTC. The genes are TRBV11-2 and TRBJ2-5; 15 positions agree with TRBD2. The V and J ends lost 5 bases and 5 bases, in that order; junction bases with no gene match: 12. Germline V gene sequence: CDR1 SGHAT, CDR2 FQNNGV. This CDR3 has 18 residues.

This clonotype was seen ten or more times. CDR3 region: CASSSGRDPGYTF. CDR3 bases: TGCGCCAGCAGCTCCGGCAGGGATCCTGGCTACACCTTC. V usage is TRBV5-1 and J usage is TRBJ1-2; possibly TRBD1 for D (5 bases). Germline CDR1 and CDR2: SGHRS and YFSETQ. This CDR3 contains 13 residues. Between the trimmed V and J ends, which lost 3 bases and 7 bases, there was a span of 13 bases.

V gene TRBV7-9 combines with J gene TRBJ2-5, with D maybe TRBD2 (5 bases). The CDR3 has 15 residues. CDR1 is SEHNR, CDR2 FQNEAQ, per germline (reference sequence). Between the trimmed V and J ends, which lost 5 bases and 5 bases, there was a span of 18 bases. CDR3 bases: TGTGCCAGCAGCCCATTGGACTCCCGAAGGGAGACCCAGTACTTC. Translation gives CASSPLDSRRETQYF.

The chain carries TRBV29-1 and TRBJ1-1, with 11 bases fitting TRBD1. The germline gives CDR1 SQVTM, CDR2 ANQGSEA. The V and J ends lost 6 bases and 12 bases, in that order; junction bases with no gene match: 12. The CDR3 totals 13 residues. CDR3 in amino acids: CSVDFRDRGTTFF. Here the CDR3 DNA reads TGCAGCGTCGATTTCCGGGACAGGGGGACGACTTTCTTT.

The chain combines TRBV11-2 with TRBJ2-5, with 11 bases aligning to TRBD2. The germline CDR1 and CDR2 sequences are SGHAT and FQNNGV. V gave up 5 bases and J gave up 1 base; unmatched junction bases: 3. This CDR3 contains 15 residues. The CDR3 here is CASSPTSGAQETQYF. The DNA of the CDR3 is TGTGCCAGCAGCCCGACTAGCGGGGCCCAAGAGACCCAGTACTTC.

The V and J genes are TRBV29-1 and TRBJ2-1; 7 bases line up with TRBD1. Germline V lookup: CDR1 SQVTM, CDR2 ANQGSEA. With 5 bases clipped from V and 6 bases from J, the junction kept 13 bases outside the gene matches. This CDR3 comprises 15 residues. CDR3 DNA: TGCAGCGTTTTGGAAGGGACAGCCTGGGGCAATGAGCAGTTCTTC. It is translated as CSVLEGTAWGNEQFF.

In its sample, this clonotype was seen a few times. CDR3 sequence: CASSTSSTDTQYF. CDR3 bases: TGTGCCAGTAGTACTTCCAGCACAGATACGCAGTATTTT. The chain carries TRBV19 and TRBJ2-3; D remains ambiguous. The V end was cut by 4 bases, the J end by 0 bases, with 5 bases between. Germline V gene sequence: CDR1 LNHDA, CDR2 SQIVND (reference sequence). The CDR3 consists of 13 residues.